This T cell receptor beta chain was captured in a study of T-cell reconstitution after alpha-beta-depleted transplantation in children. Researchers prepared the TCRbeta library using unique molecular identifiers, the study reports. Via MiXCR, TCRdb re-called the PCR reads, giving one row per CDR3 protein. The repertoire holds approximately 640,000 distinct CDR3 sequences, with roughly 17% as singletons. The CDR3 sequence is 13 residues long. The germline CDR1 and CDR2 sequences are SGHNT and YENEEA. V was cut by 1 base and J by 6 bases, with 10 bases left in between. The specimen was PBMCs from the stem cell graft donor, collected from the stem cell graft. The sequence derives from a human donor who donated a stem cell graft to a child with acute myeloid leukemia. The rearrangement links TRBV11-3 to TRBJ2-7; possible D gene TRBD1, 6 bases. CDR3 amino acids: CASSLVGHREQYF. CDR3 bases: TGTGCCAGCAGCTTAGTGGGACATCGCGAGCAGTACTTC. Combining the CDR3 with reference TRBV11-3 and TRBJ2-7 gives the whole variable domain EAGVVQSPRYKIIEKKQPVAFWCNPISGHNTLYWYLQNLGQGPELLIRYENEEAVDDSQLPKDRFSAERLKGVDSTLKIQPAELGDSAVYLCASSLVGHREQYFGPGTRLTVT.